Listed below are T cell receptor beta chains from one sample, sequenced in a study of beta chain features in type 1 diabetes. TCRdb keeps only in-frame clones here, not all; method: immunoSEQ multiplex PCR. The table shows about 900,000 clones, with 15% to 20% occurring only once. Material for sequencing was naive CD4+ T cells from blood. The origin of the receptors is a woman under 30 in good health. Each CDR3 is given with its conserved first and last residue. D genes are given only for firm matches. Clone size, where shown, is once, few, many, or a class for clones that have expanded.

TRBD1	few	TRBV10-3	TRBJ2-7	CAISGGQHFYEQYF	TGTGCCATCAGTGGGGGACAGCATTTCTACGAGCAGTACTTC
NA	few	TRBV27	TRBJ1-5	CASSLRGSGQPQHF	TGTGCCAGCAGTTTGCGGGGGTCCGGCCAGCCCCAGCATTTT
NA	few	TRBV14	TRBJ2-2	CASSQGVDRRAAGELFF	TGTGCCAGCAGCCAAGGGGTGGACAGGAGGGCCGCCGGGGAGCTGTTTTTT
NA	once	TRBV27	TRBJ2-7	CASSYRPLGSVPYEQYF	TGTGCCAGCAGTTACCGCCCCCTGGGAAGTGTACCCTACGAGCAGTACTTC
NA	NA	TRBV7-3	TRBJ1-2	CASSLDESYGYTF	TGTGCCAGCAGCCTGGACGAAAGCTATGGCTACACCTTC
NA	few	TRBV28	TRBJ2-1	CASSPPDFYNEQFF	TGTGCCAGCAGCCCCCCGGACTTCTACAATGAGCAGTTCTTC
NA	few	TRBV28	TRBJ1-1	CASSLTGYSRNTEAFF	TGTGCCAGCAGTTTAACAGGGTATTCGAGGAACACTGAAGCTTTCTTT
NA	NA	TRBV6-6	TRBJ2-7	CASSPGTERSEQYF	TGTGCCAGCAGTCCCGGGACGGAGAGGTCCGAGCAGTACTTC
NA	few	TRBV15	TRBJ2-7	CATSTWEPDEQYF	TGTGCCACCAGCACCTGGGAACCAGACGAGCAGTACTTC
NA	NA	TRBV7-9	TRBJ1-1	CASSLAAIGRNTEAFF	TGTGCCAGCAGCTTAGCGGCGATAGGCAGGAACACTGAAGCTTTCTTT
NA	few	TRBV29-1	TRBJ2-5	CSVARDQETQYF	TGCAGCGTTGCCCGAGACCAAGAGACCCAGTACTTC
NA	NA	TRBV28	TRBJ2-7	CASSYYSYEQYF	TGTGCCAGCAGTTACTACTCCTACGAGCAGTACTTC
NA	NA	TRBV5-1	TRBJ1-1	CASSQGGGMNTEAFF	TGCGCCAGCAGCCAAGGTGGGGGCATGAACACTGAAGCTTTCTTT
NA	few	TRBV2	TRBJ2-3	CASSGNTDTQYF	TGTGCCAGCAGCGGAAACACAGATACGCAGTATTTT